What follows are 24 T cell receptor beta chains derived from one specimen sequenced in a study of CD8 T cells in Susac syndrome. The authors reverse transcribed roughly 0.5 to 1 ug RNA with random hexamers. A single record per CDR3 protein comes from TCRdb applying MiXCR to the immunoSEQ multiplex PCR reads. The sample contains roughly 200,000 distinct CDR3 sequences, around 94% of which appear only once. The sequenced material came from CD4+ T cells from PBMCs. These receptors were taken from a human donor with Susac syndrome.

This clonotype was picked up one time. The V gene is TRBV6-5, the J gene TRBJ1-2, with a weak D call TRBD1 (6 bases). The germline V gene encodes CDR1 MNHEY and CDR2 SVGAGI. Trimming took off 5 bases at V and 5 bases at J, with 15 bases between the two ends. The CDR3 has 14 residues. The CDR3 protein is CASSRKGVGYGYTF. The DNA of the CDR3 is TGTGCCAGCAGTCGAAAGGGGGTTGGATATGGCTACACCTTC.

V usage is TRBV12-3 or TRBV12-4 and J usage is TRBJ1-3; D uncertain. CDR3 length: 14 amino acids. Deletions cut 7 bases from V and 2 bases from J, with 12 bases between. The CDR3 here is CASTPWVAGNTIYF. The CDR3 DNA sequence: TGTGCCAGCACCCCTTGGGTAGCTGGAAACACCATATATTTT.

The genes are TRBV28 and TRBJ2-4; no clear D. CDR1 MDHEN and CDR2 SYDVKM come from the germline V gene. There are 14 residues in the CDR3. Trimming stripped 5 bases from V and 6 bases from J, with 14 bases between. CDR3: CASSPTYRGNIQYF. CDR3 coding DNA: TGTGCCAGCAGTCCTACTTACAGAGGAAACATTCAGTACTTC.

The V call is TRBV20-1, the J call TRBJ2-4; 8 bases line up with TRBD2. After removal of 6 bases from V and 8 bases from J, the junction contained 9 bases not matched to a gene. Germline V CDR1 and CDR2: DFQATT, SNEGSKA (reference sequence). The CDR3 extends over 13 amino acids. The CDR3 coding sequence is TGCAGTGCCTGTAGGACGGGAGGGGACATTCAGTACTTC. Protein sequence: CSACRTGGDIQYF.

The chain recombines TRBV30 with TRBJ1-5; D unresolved. Trimming removed 1 base from V and 5 bases from J, with 9 bases in between. The CDR3 contains 13 residues. CDR1 and CDR2 (germline): GTSNPN, SVGIG (reference sequence). CDR3 coding DNA: TGTGCCTGGAGTGCCGAGCGGGATCAGCCCCAGCATTTT. It is translated as CAWSAERDQPQHF.

The chain employs TRBV18 and TRBJ2-7; 9 bases agree with TRBD2. V lost 3 bases, J lost 5 bases, and 5 bases stayed unmatched. This CDR3 has 14 residues. CDR1 and CDR2 (germline): KGHSH, LQKENI. The CDR3 coding sequence is TGTGCCAGCTCACCCGTGCTAGCGGGGAACGAGCAGTACTTC. This sequence encodes CASSPVLAGNEQYF.

J is TRBJ2-5 and V is TRBV28; D perhaps matches TRBD2 (6 bases). The germline gives CDR1 MDHEN, CDR2 SYDVKM. This CDR3 comprises 15 residues. V lost 6 bases and J lost 4, with 18 bases in between. The CDR3 reads CASSFRLVRGETQYF. Here the CDR3 DNA reads TGTGCCAGCAGCTTCCGACTAGTTCGAGGAGAGACCCAGTACTTC.

The CDR3 sequence is CSATQGGGATDTQYF. Here the CDR3 DNA reads TGCAGTGCTACTCAGGGCGGGGGGGCCACAGATACGCAGTATTTT. This rearrangement joins TRBV20-1 to TRBJ2-3, with TRBD2 matching 9 bases. J was trimmed by 2 bases and V by 4 bases; bases with no gene match: 7. Germline-derived CDR1 and CDR2 are DFQATT and SNEGSKA (reference sequence). This CDR3 contains 15 residues.

CDR3 sequence (DNA): TGTGCCTGGAGCGCGGGACAGAATAGCAATCAGCCCCAGCATTTT. It is translated as CAWSAGQNSNQPQHF. This rearrangement joins TRBV30 to TRBJ1-5; TRBD1 aligns across 7 bases. This CDR3 region has 15 residues. In germline, CDR1 is GTSNPN, CDR2 SVGIG (reference sequence). The V gene end was trimmed by 3 bases and the J gene end by 0 bases; junction bases not matched to a gene: 5.

The rearrangement uses TRBV20-1 and TRBJ2-3; possibly TRBD2 for D (6 bases). V was pared by 3 bases and J by 4 bases, with 14 bases between. Germline V lookup: CDR1 DFQATT, CDR2 SNEGSKA (reference sequence). The CDR3 runs to 14 residues. The CDR3 nucleotides read TGCAGTGCTAGTAGCGGTAGCACGGCAGATACGCAGTATTTT. It yields the protein CSASSGSTADTQYF.

The chain is built from TRBV20-1 and TRBJ2-7; 9 positions match TRBD2. CDR1 and CDR2 (germline): DFQATT, SNEGSKA (reference sequence). The CDR3 extends over 15 amino acids. Trimming removed 0 bases from V and 3 bases from J; junction bases left unmatched: 6. As DNA, the CDR3 is TGCAGTGCTAGAGATCTAGCGGGGAGCCTCTACGAGCAGTACTTC. The encoded protein is CSARDLAGSLYEQYF.

The V gene is TRBV27, the J gene TRBJ1-5; maybe TRBD1 (5 bases). V lost 10 bases to trimming and J lost 0 bases, with 16 bases between them. The germline CDR1 and CDR2 sequences are MNHEY and SMNVEV (reference sequence). The CDR3 sequence is 15 residues long. The CDR3 loop is CATRRGTNSNQPQHF. CDR3 nucleotides: TGTGCCACCCGGCGGGGGACTAATAGCAATCAGCCCCAGCATTTT.

The gene calls are TRBV12-3 or TRBV12-4 and TRBJ2-3, with unresolved D. V lost 2 bases to trimming and J lost 0 bases, with 6 bases between them. The CDR3 sequence is 14 residues long. The CDR3 region is CASSLQSSTDTQYF. In nucleotides, the CDR3 is TGTGCCAGCAGTTTACAGAGTAGCACAGATACGCAGTATTTT.

The CDR3 is CASSAYREILSEQYF. CDR3 sequence (DNA): TGTGCCAGCTCAGCCTACAGGGAGATCCTCTCCGAGCAGTACTTC. This rearrangement joins TRBV18 to TRBJ2-7; D might be TRBD1 (6 bases). The ends were cut back, 5 bases at V and 6 bases at J, with 20 bases in the middle. CDR1 and CDR2 (germline): KGHSH, LQKENI. The CDR3 contains 15 residues.

The chain couples TRBV30 to TRBJ2-1; 9 bases align to TRBD2. The junction had 5 bases not matched to a gene; V was cut back by 1 base and J by 1 base. The CDR3 contains 16 residues. Per germline, CDR1 GTSNPN and CDR2 SVGIG (reference sequence). CDR3 nucleotide sequence: TGTGCCTGGAGTGCCTCGACTAGCGGTTCCTACAATGAGCAGTTCTTC. Protein: CAWSASTSGSYNEQFF.

In nucleotides, the CDR3 is TGTGCCAGCCGCAGAGGGCCTCACTCTGGGGCCAACGTCCTGACTTTC. It translates to CASRRGPHSGANVLTF. This rearrangement joins TRBV28 to TRBJ2-6; tentatively, D is TRBD2 (5 bases). Germline CDR1 and CDR2: MDHEN and SYDVKM. Trimming stripped 8 bases from V and 0 bases from J, with 14 bases between. This CDR3 has 16 residues.

The chain carries TRBV20-1 and TRBJ1-5, with D perhaps TRBD1 (6 bases). CDR1 and CDR2 (germline): DFQATT, SNEGSKA (reference sequence). The V and J ends lost 3 bases and 5 bases respectively, with 11 bases between them. The length of the CDR3 is 13 residues. The CDR3 region is CSASLAGDQPQHF. DNA for the CDR3: TGCAGTGCTAGTTTAGCAGGGGATCAGCCCCAGCATTTT.

The rearrangement uses TRBV15 and TRBJ2-3; a possible D gene is TRBD2 (6 bases). V dropped 0 bases and J dropped 0 bases, with 16 bases sitting between them. This CDR3 region has 18 residues. Germline V gene lookup returns CDR1 LNHNV and CDR2 YYDKDF (reference sequence). The DNA of the CDR3 is TGTGCCACCAGCAGAGATTTAATCGGGGGTACCAGCACAGATACGCAGTATTTT. It codes for CATSRDLIGGTSTDTQYF.

The V call is TRBV30, the J call TRBJ2-3, with 7 bases identical to TRBD2. The CDR3 spans 14 residues. The germline CDR1 and CDR2 sequences are GTSNPN and SVGIG (reference sequence). V lost 2 bases, J lost 1 base, and 3 bases stayed unmatched. The CDR3 nucleotides read TGTGCCTGGAGTCGGGGGAGGGGCACAGATACGCAGTATTTT. Amino acid sequence: CAWSRGRGTDTQYF.

The rearrangement links TRBV20-1 to TRBJ2-7; 8 bases fit TRBD1. V was pared by 0 bases and J by 2 bases, with 6 bases of the junction left unmatched. Germline V lookup: CDR1 DFQATT, CDR2 SNEGSKA (reference sequence). The CDR3 spans 15 residues. CDR3 protein: CSARDRQGHPYEQYF. The CDR3 DNA is TGCAGTGCTAGAGATCGACAGGGGCACCCCTACGAGCAGTACTTC.

This sequence joins TRBV18 and TRBJ2-5; no definite D call. This CDR3 has 13 residues. Germline CDR1 is KGHSH and CDR2 is LQKENI. Trimming left V 3 bases short and J 2 bases short, with 7 bases between. CDR3 DNA sequence: TGTGCCAGCTCACCGACACGGCAAGAGACCCAGTACTTC. It translates to CASSPTRQETQYF.

The rearrangement joins TRBV28 to TRBJ1-5, with a tentative D call TRBD1 (6 bases). Germline CDR1 reads MDHEN; CDR2 reads SYDVKM. Trimming left V 6 bases short and J 7 bases short, with 16 bases between. The CDR3 contains 14 residues. CDR3 sequence: CASRGTGQGQPQHF. CDR3 nucleotide sequence: TGTGCCAGCAGAGGGACCGGGCAGGGGCAGCCCCAGCATTTT.

The genes are TRBV5-1 and TRBJ2-7; 10 bases are a match to TRBD2. The CDR3 spans 15 residues. The J segment lost 0 bases and the V segment lost 0 bases, leaving 0 bases of the junction unmatched. Germline V gene sequence: CDR1 SGHRS, CDR2 YFSETQ. In DNA form, the CDR3 reads TGCGCCAGCAGCTTGGCTAGCGGGAGCTCCTACGAGCAGTACTTC. This codes for CASSLASGSSYEQYF.

V gene TRBV7-3 combines with J gene TRBJ1-1; D is possibly TRBD1 (5 bases). CDR1 is SGHTA, CDR2 FQGTGA, per germline. The CDR3 totals 14 residues. V was pared by 5 bases and J by 8 bases, with 18 bases between. The CDR3 DNA reads as TGTGCCAGCAGCACTGGGGCCACGGCGGAGGAAGCTTTCTTT. It is translated as CASSTGATAEEAFF. The full variable domain, its missing parts supplied by reference TRBV7-3 and TRBJ1-1, is GAGVSQTPSNKVTEKGKYVELRCDPISGHTALYWYRQSLGQGPEFLIYFQGTGAADDSGLPNDRFFAVRPEGSVSTLKIQRTERGDSAVYLCASSTGATAEEAFFGQGTRLTVV.